This entry is about one T cell receptor (beta chain). Profiled with immunoSEQ multiplex PCR; TCRdb holds only in-frame clones, not every one. The profile shows around 30,000 clones, 93% of them singletons. The data belong to a study of T cells in tuberculosis. Trimming took 6 bases from V and 4 from J, leaving 15 bases between them. The CDR3 is 14 amino acids. Germline V gene sequence: CDR1 MNHEY, CDR2 SMNVEV (reference sequence). The time point denotes: new active TB diagnosis, blood taken before or within 7 days of starting treatment. Unsorted cryopreserved PBMC were sequenced, averaging around 100,000 T cells per clinical donor.

The specimen comprised PBMCs, sampled at tuberculosis diagnosis. The chain joins TRBV27 to TRBJ1-1, with D possibly TRBD1 on 5 matching bases. This TCR was sampled from an adult with tuberculosis. The chain's CDR3 is CASSLWGEATEAFF. The DNA for the CDR3 is TGTGCCAGCAGCCTATGGGGGGAAGCCACTGAAGCTTTCTTT.